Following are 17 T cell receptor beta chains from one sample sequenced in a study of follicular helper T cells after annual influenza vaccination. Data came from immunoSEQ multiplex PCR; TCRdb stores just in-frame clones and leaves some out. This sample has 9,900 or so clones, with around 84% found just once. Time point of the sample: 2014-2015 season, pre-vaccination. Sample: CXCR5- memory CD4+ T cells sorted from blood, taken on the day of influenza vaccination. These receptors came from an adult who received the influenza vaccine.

CDR3 sequence: CASSLSQGVSNQPQHF. As DNA, the CDR3 is TGTGCCAGCAGCTTGTCCCAGGGTGTGAGCAATCAGCCCCAGCATTTT. This chain links TRBV5-8 with TRBJ1-5; tentatively, D is TRBD1 (5 bases). The CDR3 is 16 amino acids. The ends were cut back, 1 base at V and 1 base at J, with 12 bases in the middle. Germline lookup yields CDR1 SGHTS and CDR2 YDEGEE.

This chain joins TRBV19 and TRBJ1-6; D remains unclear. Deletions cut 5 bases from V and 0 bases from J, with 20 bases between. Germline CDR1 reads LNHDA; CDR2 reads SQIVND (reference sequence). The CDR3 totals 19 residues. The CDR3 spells CASSRWTVGGSSYNSPLHF. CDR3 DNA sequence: TGTGCCAGTAGTCGCTGGACGGTAGGCGGCAGCTCCTATAATTCACCCCTCCACTTT.

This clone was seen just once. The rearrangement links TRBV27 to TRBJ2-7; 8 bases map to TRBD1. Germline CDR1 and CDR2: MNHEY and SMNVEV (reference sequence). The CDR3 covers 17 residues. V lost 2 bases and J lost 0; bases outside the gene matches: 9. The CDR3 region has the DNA TGTGCCAGCAGTTTAATAACCGGGACAGGCCTCTCCTACGAGCAGTACTTC. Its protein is CASSLITGTGLSYEQYF.

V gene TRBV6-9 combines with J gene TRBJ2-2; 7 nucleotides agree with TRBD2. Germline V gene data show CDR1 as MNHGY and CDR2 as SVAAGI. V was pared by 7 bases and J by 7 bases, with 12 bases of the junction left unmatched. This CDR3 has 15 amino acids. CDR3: CASIRVRGGGGELFF. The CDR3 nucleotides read TGTGCCAGCATTCGCGTCCGCGGCGGGGGCGGGGAGCTGTTTTTT.

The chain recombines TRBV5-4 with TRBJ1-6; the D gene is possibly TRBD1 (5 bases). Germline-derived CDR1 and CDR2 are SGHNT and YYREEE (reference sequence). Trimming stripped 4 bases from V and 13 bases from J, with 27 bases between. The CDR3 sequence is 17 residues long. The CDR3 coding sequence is TGTGCCAGCAGCAGATCCACAGGAGGGGCCGGAGGGGATCCCCTCCACTTT. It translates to CASSRSTGGAGGDPLHF.

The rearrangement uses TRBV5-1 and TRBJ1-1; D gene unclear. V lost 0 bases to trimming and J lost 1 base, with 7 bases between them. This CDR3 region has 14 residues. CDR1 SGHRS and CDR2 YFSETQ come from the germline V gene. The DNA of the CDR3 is TGCGCCAGCAGCTTGGGACCGACGAACACTGAAGCTTTCTTT. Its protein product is CASSLGPTNTEAFF.

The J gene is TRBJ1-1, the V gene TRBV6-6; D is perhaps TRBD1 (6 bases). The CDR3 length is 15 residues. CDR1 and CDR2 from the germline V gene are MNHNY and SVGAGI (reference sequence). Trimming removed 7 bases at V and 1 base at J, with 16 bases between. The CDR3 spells CASTNSGQSNTEAFF. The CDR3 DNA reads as TGTGCCAGCACCAACTCGGGACAATCGAACACTGAAGCTTTCTTT.

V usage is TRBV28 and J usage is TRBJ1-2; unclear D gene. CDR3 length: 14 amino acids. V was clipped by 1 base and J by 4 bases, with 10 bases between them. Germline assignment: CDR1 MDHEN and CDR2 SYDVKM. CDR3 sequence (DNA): TGTGCCAGCAGTTTATTTGCCAAGGGCTATGGCTACACCTTC. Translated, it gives CASSLFAKGYGYTF.

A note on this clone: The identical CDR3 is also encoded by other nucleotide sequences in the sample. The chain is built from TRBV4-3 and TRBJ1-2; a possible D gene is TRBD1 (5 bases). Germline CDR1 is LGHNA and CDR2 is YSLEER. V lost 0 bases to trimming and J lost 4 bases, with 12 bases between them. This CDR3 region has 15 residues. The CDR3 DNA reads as TGCGCCAGCAGCCAAGATGAGGGGCCCGGCTATGGCTACACCTTC. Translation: CASSQDEGPGYGYTF.

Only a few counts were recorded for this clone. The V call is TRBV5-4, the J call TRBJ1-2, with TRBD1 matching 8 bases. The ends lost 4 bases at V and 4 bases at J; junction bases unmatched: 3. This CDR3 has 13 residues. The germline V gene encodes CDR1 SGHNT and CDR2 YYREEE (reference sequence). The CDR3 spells CASSPGQVYGYTF. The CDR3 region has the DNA TGTGCCAGCAGCCCGGGACAGGTCTATGGCTACACCTTC.

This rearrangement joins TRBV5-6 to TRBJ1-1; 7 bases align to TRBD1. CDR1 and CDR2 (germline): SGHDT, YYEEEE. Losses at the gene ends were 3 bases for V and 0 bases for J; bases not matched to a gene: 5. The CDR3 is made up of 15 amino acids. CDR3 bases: TGTGCCAGCAGCTGGCCGGGACAGATGAACACTGAAGCTTTCTTT. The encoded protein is CASSWPGQMNTEAFF.

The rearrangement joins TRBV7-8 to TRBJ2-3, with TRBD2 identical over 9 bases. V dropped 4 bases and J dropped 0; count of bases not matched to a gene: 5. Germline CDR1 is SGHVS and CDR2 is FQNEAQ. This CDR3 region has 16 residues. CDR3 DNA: TGTGCCAGCAGCTCGAGGACTAGCGCTAGCACAGATACGCAGTATTTT. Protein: CASSSRTSASTDTQYF.

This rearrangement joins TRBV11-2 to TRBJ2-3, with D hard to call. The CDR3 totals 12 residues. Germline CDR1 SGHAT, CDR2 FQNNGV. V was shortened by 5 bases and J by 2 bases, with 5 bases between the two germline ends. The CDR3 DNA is TGTGCCAGCAGCGCTAACACAGATACGCAGTATTTT. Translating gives CASSANTDTQYF.

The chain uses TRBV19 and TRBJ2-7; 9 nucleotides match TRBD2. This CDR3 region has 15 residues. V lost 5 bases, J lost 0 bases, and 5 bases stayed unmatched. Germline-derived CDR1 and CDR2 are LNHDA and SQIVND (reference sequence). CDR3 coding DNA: TGTGCCAGTAGTTCGGTGGGACTAGCCTCCTACGAGCAGTACTTC. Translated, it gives CASSSVGLASYEQYF. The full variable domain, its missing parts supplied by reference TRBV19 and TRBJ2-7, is DGGITQSPKYLFRKEGQNVTLSCEQNLNHDAMYWYRQDPGQGLRLIYYSQIVNDFQKGDIAEGYSVSREKKESFPLTVTSAQKNPTAFYLCASSSVGLASYEQYFGPGTRLTVT.

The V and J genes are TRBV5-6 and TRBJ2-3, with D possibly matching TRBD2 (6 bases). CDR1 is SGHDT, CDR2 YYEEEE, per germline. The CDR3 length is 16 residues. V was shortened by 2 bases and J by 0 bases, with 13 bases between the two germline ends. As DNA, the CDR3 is TGTGCCAGCAGCTTTCGGGGGATCACTAGCACAGATACGCAGTATTTT. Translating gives CASSFRGITSTDTQYF.

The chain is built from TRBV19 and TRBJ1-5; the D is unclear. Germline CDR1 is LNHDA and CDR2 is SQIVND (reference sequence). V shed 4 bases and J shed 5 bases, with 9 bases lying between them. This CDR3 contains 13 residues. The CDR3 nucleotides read TGTGCCAGTAGTACCGACTCTTATCAGCCCCAGCATTTT. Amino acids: CASSTDSYQPQHF.

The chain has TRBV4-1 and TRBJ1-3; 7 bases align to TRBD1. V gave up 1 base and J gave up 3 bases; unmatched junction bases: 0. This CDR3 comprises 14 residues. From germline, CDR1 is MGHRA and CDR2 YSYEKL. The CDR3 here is CASSQAGGGNTIYF. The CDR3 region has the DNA TGCGCCAGCAGCCAAGCAGGGGGTGGAAACACCATATATTTT.